The table lists the clone carrying this T cell receptor (beta chain) with a few counts. Its cognate antigen is unknown. Sequencing used immunoSEQ multiplex PCR; TCRdb keeps in-frame clones, though not all of them. The sample records about 100,000 clones, 92% being singletons. The data stem from a study of siplizumab effects on memory and regulatory T cells. General observations from the study: The apparent diversity of naive T cells exceeded that of memory cells, and naive T cells seemed to make a major contribution to the alloresponse.

The sample consisted of Tregs sorted from blood. This receptor was obtained from a human donor in good health.

DNA for the CDR3: TGTGCCAGCAGTTATATGCGGGGAAAGACCCAGTACTTC. It encodes CASSYMRGKTQYF. The chain carries TRBV27 and TRBJ2-5; D perhaps matches TRBD2 (6 bases). From germline, CDR1 is MNHEY and CDR2 SMNVEV (reference sequence). CDR3 length equals 13 residues. The germline V and J ends were trimmed by 4 bases and 6 bases, with 12 bases remaining between them.